This TCR beta chain derives from a study of T cells in Graves' hyperthyroidism and ophthalmopathy. TCR beta CDR3 sequences were amplified from RNA transcripts. HTBI primers drove first-round RT-PCR of the TCR CDR3. TCRdb fed the multiplex PCR reads into MiXCR, producing one record per CDR3 protein. The sample yields 400,000 to 550,000 distinct CDR3 sequences, approximately 15% seen once. Germline V gene sequence: CDR1 KGHDR, CDR2 SFDVKD. Losses at the gene ends were 5 bases for V and 5 bases for J; bases not matched to a gene: 7. The CDR3 contains 14 residues. This TCR was recovered from a woman aged 18 to 35 with Graves' hyperthyroidism. The J gene is TRBJ1-2, the V gene TRBV24-1, with 7 bases identical to TRBD1. Sequencing was done on a sample of blood. CDR3 in DNA: TGTGCCACCAGTGGCGCCGGGACAGTTTATGGCTACACCTTC. Residues: CATSGAGTVYGYTF.